This TCR beta chain was identified during a study of blood T cell repertoires in COVID-19. Germline CDR1 is SGHAT and CDR2 is FQNNGV. Trimming at V came to 3 bases and at J to 0 bases, leaving 5 bases not matched to a gene. CDR3 length: 16 residues. Sequencing was performed with immunoSEQ multiplex PCR; in TCRdb, only in-frame clones are kept and a portion is missing. This table holds some 48,000 clones, roughly 83% found once. Sequences were obtained from peripheral blood. The receptor was isolated from a man aged 50-59 years with acute or convalescent COVID-19. This chain uses TRBV11-2 with TRBJ1-3, with 7 nucleotides matching TRBD1. The CDR3 DNA sequence: TGTGCCAGCAGCTTCGGACAGGCCCACTCTGGAAACACCATATATTTT. This translates into CASSFGQAHSGNTIYF.